The next 18 T cell receptor beta chains were all read from a single sample in a study of cytomegalovirus exposure and HLA in healthy donors. It was with 60 Vbeta and 13 Jbeta primers that the PCR ran. Using immunoSEQ multiplex PCR, the repertoire was profiled, and TCRdb retains in-frame clones only, with some absent. The specimen's table records over 35,000 clones. The sequencing input was PBMCs. These receptors all come from a woman in her 30s in good health and CMV-seronegative.

The chain joins TRBV5-1 to TRBJ1-2; no clear D. Germline CDR1 reads SGHRS; CDR2 reads YFSETQ. The CDR3 has 13 residues. Trimming removed 4 bases at V and 2 bases at J, with 9 bases between. The chain's CDR3 is CASSPDSNYGYTF. The CDR3 DNA sequence: TGCGCCAGCAGCCCCGACTCGAACTATGGCTACACCTTC.

The V call is TRBV28, the J call TRBJ1-2, with D perhaps TRBD1 (6 bases). Looked up from germline, CDR1 is MDHEN and CDR2 is SYDVKM. V was trimmed by 4 bases and J by 6 bases, leaving 9 bases between them. The CDR3 spans 12 residues. The CDR3 is CASSYWTDGYTF. CDR3 in DNA: TGTGCCAGCAGTTATTGGACAGATGGCTACACCTTC.

The chain links TRBV28 to TRBJ2-3; TRBD1 matches 7 bases. V was clipped by 5 bases and J by 3 bases; unmatched bases: 8. Looked up from germline, CDR1 is MDHEN and CDR2 is SYDVKM. This CDR3 is 15 amino acids long. The CDR3 nucleotides read TGTGCCAGCAGTCCCCACAGGGGCGGGACAGATACGCAGTATTTT. Protein: CASSPHRGGTDTQYF.

The chain is built from TRBV28 and TRBJ1-1; D is possibly TRBD1 (6 bases). Germline V gene lookup returns CDR1 MDHEN and CDR2 SYDVKM. The CDR3 totals 16 residues. V gave up 5 bases and J gave up 5 bases, with 21 bases separating them. Here the CDR3 DNA reads TGTGCCAGCAGTGTTCGAGAGTTCGGGGGGCGGACTGAAGCTTTCTTT. This translates into CASSVREFGGRTEAFF.

The chain joins TRBV7-8 to TRBJ1-5, with D uncertain. Between the trimmed V and J ends, which lost 3 bases and 6 bases, there was a span of 9 bases. The CDR3 has 13 amino acids. The germline V gene has CDR1 SGHVS and CDR2 FQNEAQ. CDR3 region: CASSFGGSQPQHF. Written as DNA, the CDR3 is TGTGCCAGCAGCTTCGGAGGGAGTCAGCCCCAGCATTTT.

The chain employs TRBV28 and TRBJ1-2, with D unclear. Between the trimmed V and J ends, which lost 1 base and 8 bases, there was a span of 11 bases. Germline loops: CDR1 MDHEN, CDR2 SYDVKM. The CDR3 extends over 13 amino acids. Here the CDR3 reads CASSLFQTSGYTF. As DNA, the CDR3 is TGTGCCAGCAGTTTATTTCAGACAAGCGGCTACACCTTC.

The chain is built from TRBV30 and TRBJ2-3; D call uncertain. Germline V gene data show CDR1 as GTSNPN and CDR2 as SVGIG (reference sequence). This CDR3 has 10 residues. The germline V and J ends were trimmed by 6 bases and 3 bases, with 4 bases remaining between them. The CDR3 spells CACLTDTQYF. CDR3 sequence (DNA): TGTGCCTGCTTAACAGATACGCAGTATTTT.

The V and J genes are TRBV29-1 and TRBJ1-1, with 9 nucleotides matching TRBD1. V lost 7 bases, J lost 5 bases, and 11 bases stayed unmatched. The CDR3 contains 14 residues. Germline lookup yields CDR1 SQVTM and CDR2 ANQGSEA. Here the CDR3 DNA reads TGCAGCGCCGTTCACAGGGGGCGCGGAACTGAAGCTTTCTTT. Its translation is CSAVHRGRGTEAFF. Complete variable domain (other parts from reference TRBV29-1 and TRBJ1-1): SAVISQKPSRDICQRGTSLTIQCQVDSQVTMMFWYRQQPGQSLTLIATANQGSEATYESGFVIDKFPISRPNLTFSTLTVSNMSPEDSSIYLCSAVHRGRGTEAFFGQGTRLTVV.

The chain recombines TRBV27 with TRBJ2-1, with 8 nucleotides matching TRBD2. The CDR3 extends over 17 amino acids. Looked up from germline, CDR1 is MNHEY and CDR2 is SMNVEV (reference sequence). The junction had 13 bases not matched to a gene; V was cut back by 1 base and J by 8 bases. CDR3 loop: CASSLYSGSSQIHEQFF. CDR3 DNA sequence: TGTGCCAGCAGTTTATACAGCGGGAGCTCCCAAATCCATGAGCAGTTCTTC.

The rearrangement links TRBV30 to TRBJ2-2; tentative D call: TRBD2 (6 bases). The CDR3 is made up of 15 amino acids. Germline V gene lookup returns CDR1 GTSNPN and CDR2 SVGIG (reference sequence). Trimming shortened V by 1 base and J by 11 bases, and 20 bases separated the two germline ends. CDR3 in amino acids: CAWSDRGRKPEELFF. The CDR3 DNA reads TGTGCCTGGAGTGATCGGGGGAGGAAGCCTGAAGAGCTGTTTTTT.

The V call is TRBV19, the J call TRBJ1-2; 10 nucleotides match TRBD1. V trimming: 10 bases; J trimming: 1 base; junction bases outside the gene matches: 6. Per the germline V gene, CDR1 is LNHDA and CDR2 is SQIVND (reference sequence). The CDR3 contains 14 residues. This CDR3 is CATGDRGHNYGYTF. In DNA form, the CDR3 reads TGTGCCACAGGGGACAGGGGTCATAACTATGGCTACACCTTC. Variable domain in full (rest from reference TRBV19 and TRBJ1-2): DGGITQSPKYLFRKEGQNVTLSCEQNLNHDAMYWYRQDPGQGLRLIYYSQIVNDFQKGDIAEGYSVSREKKESFPLTVTSAQKNPTAFYLCATGDRGHNYGYTFGSGTRLTVV.

The chain couples TRBV28 to TRBJ1-2, with 7 bases fitting TRBD1. The CDR3 is 14 residues long. Germline V gene data show CDR1 as MDHEN and CDR2 as SYDVKM. Trimming took 1 base from V and 8 from J; bases not matched to a gene: 7. The CDR3 spells CASSLLEGAGGYTF. In nucleotides, the CDR3 is TGTGCCAGCAGTTTATTAGAGGGGGCGGGCGGCTACACCTTC.

The CDR3 reads CSARRGNEQFF. In DNA, the CDR3 is TGCAGTGCTAGAAGGGGGAATGAGCAGTTCTTC. The rearrangement uses TRBV20-1 and TRBJ2-1; possibly TRBD1 for D (6 bases). There are 11 residues in the CDR3. Germline V lookup: CDR1 DFQATT, CDR2 SNEGSKA (reference sequence). Trimming took 2 bases from V and 7 from J, leaving 6 bases between them.

The gene calls are TRBV6-1 and TRBJ2-7; 7 bases are a match to TRBD1. From germline, CDR1 is MNHNS and CDR2 SASEGT. The V segment lost 5 bases and the J segment 1 base; nucleotides outside the gene matches: 5. CDR3 length: 14 residues. The CDR3 reads CASSPRDSSYEQYF. The CDR3 DNA is TGTGCCAGCAGTCCCCGGGACAGTTCCTACGAGCAGTACTTC.

The V gene is TRBV7-9, the J gene TRBJ2-2; D gene ambiguous. V lost 7 bases to trimming and J lost 0 bases, with 9 bases between them. This CDR3 spans 14 amino acids. Germline-derived CDR1 and CDR2 are SEHNR and FQNEAQ (reference sequence). The CDR3 here is CASTSAANTGELFF. The CDR3 region has the DNA TGTGCCAGCACCAGCGCTGCGAACACCGGGGAGCTGTTTTTT.

The chain couples TRBV4-2 to TRBJ2-1; 9 positions match TRBD2. CDR3 length: 16 residues. Germline CDR1 LGHNA, CDR2 YNFKEQ. V was pared by 0 bases and J by 4 bases, with 4 bases of the junction left unmatched. The CDR3 protein is CASSQETSGDYNEQFF. In nucleotides, the CDR3 is TGTGCCAGCAGCCAAGAGACTAGCGGAGATTACAATGAGCAGTTCTTC.

This chain connects TRBV6-5 to TRBJ1-2, with 7 bases fitting TRBD1. The germline V gene has CDR1 MNHEY and CDR2 SVGAGI. Trimming took 5 bases from V and 3 from J; bases not matched to a gene: 9. This CDR3 is built from 15 residues. CDR3 DNA sequence: TGTGCCAGCAGTCGCGGGACAGCCTTATACTATGGCTACACCTTC. This sequence encodes CASSRGTALYYGYTF.

The V and J genes are TRBV11-2 and TRBJ1-1; the D is unclear. Germline V gene data show CDR1 as SGHAT and CDR2 as FQNNGV. Trimming took 3 bases from V and 6 from J, leaving 14 bases between them. This CDR3 is built from 14 residues. DNA of the CDR3: TGTGCCAGCAGCTTTTCGCAGCGGGCCCCTGAAGCTTTCTTT. Amino acid sequence: CASSFSQRAPEAFF.